The 9 T cell receptor beta chains given below trace back to one sample, sequenced in a study of blood T cells in healthy people across ages. Combining a sample-barcoded 5' primer with a J-beta primer mix, a second PCR ran for roughly 7 to 12 cycles. TCRdb re-analysed the 5' RACE reads in MiXCR, keeping a single row per CDR3 protein. The top ten clones hold approximately 40% of a sample with 700,000 to 850,000 distinct CDR3 sequences, about 55% of them seen once. The material sequenced was blood. Receptors were obtained from a man older than 75 in good health.

This chain connects TRBV29-1 to TRBJ1-3; D not certain. V was pared by 7 bases and J by 0 bases, with 19 bases between. The CDR3 has 16 residues. The germline V gene encodes CDR1 SQVTM and CDR2 ANQGSEA. In DNA, the CDR3 is TGCAGCGGTCAAGTGGGTGGATTGGGCTCTGGAAACACCATATATTTT. Amino acids: CSGQVGGLGSGNTIYF.

The chain couples TRBV11-2 to TRBJ1-2, with 7 bases matching TRBD1. V gave up 3 bases and J gave up 3 bases; unmatched junction bases: 4. The CDR3 is 14 amino acids. Per the germline V gene, CDR1 is SGHAT and CDR2 is FQNNGV. CDR3 in DNA: TGTGCCAGCAGCTTGACAGGGACTCACTATGGCTACACCTTC. This sequence encodes CASSLTGTHYGYTF.

This clonotype was detected ten times or more. This chain connects TRBV7-3 to TRBJ2-7, with 8 bases fitting TRBD1. CDR3 length equals 14 residues. After removal of 8 bases from V and 1 base from J, the junction contained 7 bases not matched to a gene. Germline CDR1 reads SGHTA; CDR2 reads FQGTGA. CDR3 amino acids: CASSLWTGSYEQYF. CDR3 nucleotides: TGTGCCAGCTCCCTATGGACAGGGTCCTACGAGCAGTACTTC. The full variable domain, with the rest looked up from reference TRBV7-3 and TRBJ2-7, is GAGVSQTPSNKVTEKGKYVELRCDPISGHTALYWYRQSLGQGPEFLIYFQGTGAADDSGLPNDRFFAVRPEGSVSTLKIQRTERGDSAVYLCASSLWTGSYEQYFGPGTRLTVT.

This chain uses TRBV20-1 with TRBJ2-3, with TRBD2 as a possible D gene (5 bases). Germline lookup yields CDR1 DFQATT and CDR2 SNEGSKA (reference sequence). Trimming shortened V by 6 bases and J by 1 base, and 14 bases separated the two germline ends. The CDR3 loop spans 14 amino acids. The DNA for the CDR3 is TGCAGTGCACCAGGAGAGAGGGGCACAGATACGCAGTATTTT. Its protein product is CSAPGERGTDTQYF.

The J gene is TRBJ2-1, the V gene TRBV4-1, with unresolved D. This CDR3 contains 14 residues. V dropped 0 bases and J dropped 5 bases, with 8 bases sitting between them. Germline V gene data show CDR1 as MGHRA and CDR2 as YSYEKL. CDR3 amino acids: CASSQEPNNNEQFF. In DNA form, the CDR3 reads TGCGCCAGCAGCCAAGAACCTAACAACAATGAGCAGTTCTTC.

The V call is TRBV28, the J call TRBJ2-1; D is unresolved. This CDR3 has 13 residues. CDR1 is MDHEN, CDR2 SYDVKM, per germline. The V end was cut by 4 bases, the J end by 7 bases, with 11 bases between. CDR3 coding DNA: TGTGCCAGCAGTTCAGAGATAGGGAATGAGCAGTTCTTC. Protein product: CASSSEIGNEQFF.

This clonotype came up once. This rearrangement joins TRBV6-2 or TRBV6-3 to TRBJ2-5; 11 bases align to TRBD2. This CDR3 spans 16 amino acids. The germline V gene encodes CDR1 MNHEY and CDR2 SVGEGT. The V gene end was trimmed by 7 bases and the J gene end by 3 bases; junction bases not matched to a gene: 10. The CDR3 DNA reads as TGTGCCAGCACCCCTCTACTAGCGGGAGTAGAAGAGACCCAGTACTTC. This codes for CASTPLLAGVEETQYF.

The genes are TRBV5-6 and TRBJ1-1; D call uncertain. The CDR3 consists of 14 residues. V shed 4 bases and J shed 6 bases, with 16 bases lying between them. In germline, CDR1 is SGHDT, CDR2 YYEEEE. CDR3 sequence (DNA): TGTGCCAGCAGCGAGAGGTGGCCAAACTCTGAAGCTTTCTTT. Residues: CASSERWPNSEAFF.

This clonotype was seen once. The gene calls are TRBV12-3 or TRBV12-4 and TRBJ2-3; TRBD2 might be the D (7 bases). Trimming took 6 bases from V and 4 from J, leaving 17 bases between them. CDR3 length: 15 residues. The CDR3 here is CASSLSGGGPDTQYF. The CDR3 DNA reads TGTGCCAGCAGCCTTTCTGGGGGGGGCCCAGATACGCAGTATTTT.